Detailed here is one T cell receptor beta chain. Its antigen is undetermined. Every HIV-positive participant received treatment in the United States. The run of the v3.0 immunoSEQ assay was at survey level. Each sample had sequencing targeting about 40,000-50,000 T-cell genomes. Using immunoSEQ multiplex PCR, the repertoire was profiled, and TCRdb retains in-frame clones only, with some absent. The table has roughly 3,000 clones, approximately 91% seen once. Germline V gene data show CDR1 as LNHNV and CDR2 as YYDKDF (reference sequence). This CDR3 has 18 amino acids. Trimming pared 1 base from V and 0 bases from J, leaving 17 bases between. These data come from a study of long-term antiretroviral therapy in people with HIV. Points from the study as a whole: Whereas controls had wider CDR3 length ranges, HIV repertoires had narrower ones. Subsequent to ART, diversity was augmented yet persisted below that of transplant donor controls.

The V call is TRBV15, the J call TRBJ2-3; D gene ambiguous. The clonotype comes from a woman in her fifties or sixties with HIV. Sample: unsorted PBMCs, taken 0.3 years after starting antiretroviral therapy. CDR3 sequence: CATSRVFGNQLSTDTQYF. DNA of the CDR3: TGTGCCACCAGCAGAGTTTTTGGGAACCAATTAAGCACAGATACGCAGTATTTT.